This T cell receptor beta chain originates from a study of shared clonotypes between healthy human individuals. The overall study: The plates for each donor numbered three CD4 naive, three CD4 memory, two CD8 naive and one CD8 memory.

Naive CD8 cells lacked CD45RO, underwent positive selection for CCR7 and left out terminally differentiated effector memory CD45RA+ cells. Measured with immunoSEQ multiplex PCR; TCRdb has only the in-frame clones, and not every one. The data show about 600,000 clones, 95% seen once. Looked up from germline, CDR1 is KGHSH and CDR2 is LQKENI. This CDR3 region has 15 residues. V was pared by 5 bases and J by 0 bases, with 3 bases of the junction left unmatched. Sequencing was done on a sample of naive CD8+ T cells sorted from blood. The source is a woman aged 25 to 39 in good health. V usage is TRBV18 and J usage is TRBJ2-2; 7 nucleotides align to TRBD1. CDR3 protein: CASSDGTANTGELFF. For the CDR3, the DNA is TGTGCCAGCTCAGATGGGACAGCGAACACCGGGGAGCTGTTTTTT.